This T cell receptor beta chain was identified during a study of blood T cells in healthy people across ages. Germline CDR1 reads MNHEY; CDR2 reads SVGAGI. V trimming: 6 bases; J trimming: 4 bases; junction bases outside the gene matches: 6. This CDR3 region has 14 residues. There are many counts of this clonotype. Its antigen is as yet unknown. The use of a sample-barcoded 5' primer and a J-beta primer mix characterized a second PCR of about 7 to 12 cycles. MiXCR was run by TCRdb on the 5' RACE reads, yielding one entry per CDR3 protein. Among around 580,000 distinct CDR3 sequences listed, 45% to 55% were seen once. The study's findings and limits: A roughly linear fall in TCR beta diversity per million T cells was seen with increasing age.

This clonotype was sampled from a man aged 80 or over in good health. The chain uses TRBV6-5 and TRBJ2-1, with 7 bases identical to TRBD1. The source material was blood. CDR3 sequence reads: CASSSGTVYNEQFF. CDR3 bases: TGTGCCAGCAGCTCCGGGACAGTTTACAATGAGCAGTTCTTC.